This T cell receptor beta chain was observed in a study of CD8 T cells in ankylosing spondylitis. Whole-study findings and limits: CD8+ disease-linked clones were present at relatively low frequencies in blood. Blood of patients with ankylosing spondylitis appeared to be characterized by a TCR beta motif of about eight highly homologous variants. In ankylosing spondylitis patients, matched synovial fluid reportedly showed significant enrichment of disease-linked clones.

Looked up from germline, CDR1 is MDHEN and CDR2 is SYDVKM. Trimming left V 6 bases short and J 5 bases short, with 23 bases between. The length of the CDR3 is 16 residues. Concerning this clonotype itself: The antigen remains unidentified.

TCR beta libraries were made by quantitative 5'-RACE with molecular barcodes. TCRdb ran MiXCR on the 5' RACE reads and lists one entry per CDR3 protein. The sample includes 130,000 or so distinct CDR3 sequences, over 15% of them seen just once. The source of this sequence is a male donor with ankylosing spondylitis. Sequencing was carried out using blood, either unsorted or a sorted T cell fraction (not recorded which). The J gene is TRBJ2-7, the V gene TRBV28; D perhaps matches TRBD2 (6 bases). Here the CDR3 DNA reads TGTGCCAGCAGCCTCTGGGGGGTTAGAGAACCTCACGAGCAGTACTTC. Amino acids: CASSLWGVREPHEQYF.